The 27 T cell receptor beta chains presented below share a single source sample, sequenced in a study of human T cells and chemical hapten exposure. Time point meaning: pre-sensitization, week 0. Treatment in this sample: therapeutic diphenylcyclopropenone sensitization with weekly scalp DPC. One entry per CDR3 protein results from TCRdb running MiXCR on the RACE reads. The sample comprises about 260,000 distinct CDR3 sequences, about 8.6% of which are singletons, and roughly 2.5% rests with the top ten. The sample was whole blood, taken in connection with sensitization to the hapten diphenylcyclopropenone (DPC). The receptors were sampled from a woman aged 40-49 years with alopecia areata. Some clones in this sample may be carry-over from other donors' samples.

The chain combines TRBV6-2 or TRBV6-3 with TRBJ1-1; 7 bases align to TRBD1. CDR1 MNHEY and CDR2 SVGEGT come from the germline V gene. With 8 bases clipped from V and 4 bases from J, the junction kept 10 bases outside the gene matches. This CDR3 has 14 residues. CDR3 sequence (DNA): TGTGCCAGCCGCCCCACAGGGGTTGGCACTGAAGCTTTCTTT. It translates to CASRPTGVGTEAFF.

The rearrangement links TRBV7-2 to TRBJ2-5; TRBD2 matches at 10 bases. CDR1 is SGHTA and CDR2 is FQGNSA in the germline V gene. With 1 base clipped from V and 5 bases from J, the junction kept 7 bases outside the gene matches. CDR3 length: 16 residues. This CDR3 reads CASSLGSGRMGETQYF. In DNA, the CDR3 is TGTGCCAGCAGCTTAGGTAGCGGGAGGATGGGGGAGACCCAGTACTTC.

The CDR3: CASSYSGRAPRRSNQPQHF. In nucleotides, the CDR3 is TGTGCCAGCAGTTACTCTGGCAGGGCCCCCCGCCGGAGCAATCAGCCCCAGCATTTT. V usage is TRBV6-2 or TRBV6-3 and J usage is TRBJ1-5; D might be TRBD1 (5 bases). CDR3 length: 19 residues. CDR1 MNHEY and CDR2 SVGEGT come from the germline V gene. The germline V and J ends were trimmed by 0 bases and 1 base, with 19 bases remaining between them.

This clonotype was found many times. The chain uses TRBV20-1 and TRBJ2-7; the D gene is possibly TRBD1 (5 bases). The CDR3 is made up of 12 amino acids. The V gene lost 3 bases and the J gene lost 4 bases, with 10 bases spanning the gap. Germline V gene sequence: CDR1 DFQATT, CDR2 SNEGSKA (reference sequence). The CDR3 DNA is TGCAGTGCTAGGCCAGGGCAGTACGAGCAGTACTTC. The encoded protein is CSARPGQYEQYF.

The rearrangement links TRBV9 to TRBJ2-1, with a weak D call TRBD1 (5 bases). V was cut by 0 bases and J by 0 bases, with 16 bases left in between. CDR3 length: 18 residues. Per germline, CDR1 SGDLS and CDR2 YYNGEE. The CDR3 DNA reads TGTGCCAGCAGCGTAGGCCCGGGTACAGGCGACTCCTACAATGAGCAGTTCTTC. It codes for CASSVGPGTGDSYNEQFF.

The chain links TRBV5-1 to TRBJ2-5; 7 positions match TRBD1. The CDR3 loop spans 15 amino acids. The trim removed 5 bases at V and 2 bases at J, leaving 9 bases unmatched. Germline V gene data show CDR1 as SGHRS and CDR2 as YFSETQ. The CDR3, as DNA: TGCGCCAGCAGTTCCTTCGACAGGGTTCAAGAGACCCAGTACTTC. Protein sequence: CASSSFDRVQETQYF.

This clonotype was counted a few times. The rearrangement links TRBV7-2 to TRBJ1-2, with 7 nucleotides matching TRBD1. The trim removed 5 bases at V and 4 bases at J, leaving 10 bases unmatched. CDR1 is SGHTA and CDR2 is FQGNSA in the germline V gene. The length of the CDR3 is 15 residues. In DNA form, the CDR3 reads TGTGCCAGCAGCACGAGACAGGGCCTCCTCTATGGCTACACCTTC. This gives the protein CASSTRQGLLYGYTF.

The table lists this clonotype with many counts. This chain connects TRBV6-1 to TRBJ2-7; a possible D gene is TRBD2 (5 bases). This CDR3 region has 13 residues. The germline CDR1 and CDR2 sequences are MNHNS and SASEGT. Deletions cut 4 bases from V and 1 base from J, with 8 bases between. CDR3: CASSVLASYEQYF. CDR3 DNA: TGTGCCAGCAGTGTCCTAGCTTCCTACGAGCAGTACTTC.

This clonotype has only a few counts. This chain joins TRBV20-1 and TRBJ1-5; D gene unclear. Germline CDR1 reads DFQATT; CDR2 reads SNEGSKA (reference sequence). CDR3 size: 13 residues. V lost 5 bases to trimming and J lost 4 bases, with 12 bases between them. This CDR3 is CSASELVNQPQHF. In nucleotides, the CDR3 is TGCAGTGCTTCAGAGTTGGTTAATCAGCCCCAGCATTTT.

The gene calls are TRBV28 and TRBJ1-1; D is possibly TRBD1 (6 bases). Trimming left V 5 bases short and J 4 bases short, with 14 bases between. The CDR3 loop spans 14 amino acids. Germline-derived CDR1 and CDR2 are MDHEN and SYDVKM. The CDR3 coding sequence is TGTGCCAGCAGTACCAACGGAGGGGGCACTGAAGCTTTCTTT. Translated, it gives CASSTNGGGTEAFF. The variable domain in full, with the rest retrieved from reference TRBV28 and TRBJ1-1, is DVKVTQSSRYLVKRTGEKVFLECVQDMDHENMFWYRQDPGLGLRLIYFSYDVKMKEKGDIPEGYSVSREKKERFSLILESASTNQTSMYLCASSTNGGGTEAFFGQGTRLTVV.

This chain links TRBV9 with TRBJ1-1; D unresolved. The V gene's germline CDR1 is SGDLS and CDR2 YYNGEE. The CDR3 sequence is 15 residues long. Trimming removed 0 bases at V and 1 base at J, with 10 bases between. CDR3 sequence reads: CASSVGPSGNTEAFF. The DNA of the CDR3 is TGTGCCAGCAGCGTAGGCCCGTCGGGGAACACTGAAGCTTTCTTT.

This clonotype was seen repeatedly, ten times or more. CDR3 DNA sequence: TGTGTCGGGCGGGATAGCGGGATGGAATGGAACACCGGGGAGCTGTTTTTT. It codes for CVGRDSGMEWNTGELFF. The genes are TRBV7-2 and TRBJ2-2; 8 positions match TRBD2. CDR3 length equals 17 residues. Germline-derived CDR1 and CDR2 are SGHTA and FQGNSA.

This clonotype was observed a handful of times. This chain links TRBV10-3 with TRBJ2-4, with D possibly being TRBD2 (5 bases). Trimming pared 0 bases from V and 3 bases from J, leaving 12 bases between. From germline, CDR1 is ENHRY and CDR2 SYGVKD. The CDR3 extends over 16 amino acids. The CDR3 reads CAISESRTAGKNIQYF. CDR3 DNA: TGTGCCATCAGTGAGTCTCGTACGGCGGGCAAAAACATTCAGTACTTC.

This clonotype has more than one count but fewer than ten. The genes are TRBV29-1 and TRBJ1-1; D may be TRBD1 (5 bases). Germline-derived CDR1 and CDR2 are SQVTM and ANQGSEA. V shed 7 bases and J shed 4 bases, with 16 bases lying between them. CDR3 size: 13 residues. The CDR3 nucleotides are TGCAGCGCCGTCCTTGGAGGGGCCACTGAAGCTTTCTTT. It translates to CSAVLGGATEAFF.

There are a few counts of this clonotype. V usage is TRBV20-1 and J usage is TRBJ2-1; the match to TRBD2 covers 9 bases. This CDR3 spans 14 amino acids. The V segment lost 1 base and the J segment 2 bases; nucleotides outside the gene matches: 0. Germline CDR1 and CDR2: DFQATT and SNEGSKA (reference sequence). DNA for the CDR3: TGCAGTGCTAGAGGACTAGCGGCCTACAATGAGCAGTTCTTC. Translation: CSARGLAAYNEQFF.

This clonotype has a handful of counts. V usage is TRBV28 and J usage is TRBJ2-6; TRBD1 aligns across 7 bases. CDR1 is MDHEN and CDR2 is SYDVKM in the germline V gene. With V trimmed by 3 bases and J by 0 bases, 5 bases remained unmatched. The CDR3 runs 17 residues. In DNA, the CDR3 is TGTGCCAGCAGTTTGGGACAGTTTCTCTCTGGGGCCAACGTCCTGACTTTC. It codes for CASSLGQFLSGANVLTF.

This clonotype was found many times. The rearrangement joins TRBV16 to TRBJ2-7, with D possibly TRBD1 on 6 matching bases. The V end lost 2 bases, the J end lost 2 bases, and 10 bases lay between the germline ends. Germline assignment: CDR1 KGHSY and CDR2 FQNENV. The CDR3 is 14 amino acids. CDR3 protein: CASSQTTGAYEQYF. The CDR3 DNA reads TGTGCCAGCAGCCAAACGACAGGAGCCTACGAGCAGTACTTC.

This clonotype showed up just a few times. V and J are TRBV11-2 and TRBJ1-6; 9 positions match TRBD1. CDR3 size: 16 residues. Germline V gene sequence: CDR1 SGHAT, CDR2 FQNNGV. Unmatched junction bases numbered 8, after V lost 4 bases and J lost 7 bases. The CDR3 sequence: CASSSGQGRGNSPLHF. The CDR3 region has the DNA TGTGCCAGCAGCTCCGGACAGGGGAGGGGAAATTCACCCCTCCACTTT.

The chain recombines TRBV4-1 with TRBJ2-3; D is tentatively TRBD1 or TRBD2 (5 bases each). V shed 1 base and J shed 6 bases, with 14 bases lying between them. Germline assignment: CDR1 MGHRA and CDR2 YSYEKL. The CDR3 is 15 amino acids. CDR3 sequence (DNA): TGCGCCAGCAGCCAAGTCGGGGCCCCCAGGGATACGCAGTATTTT. Translation: CASSQVGAPRDTQYF.

This clonotype has at least ten counts. The V call is TRBV9, the J call TRBJ2-3; D call uncertain. Germline CDR1 reads SGDLS; CDR2 reads YYNGEE. V was cut by 3 bases and J by 6 bases, with 11 bases left in between. This CDR3 spans 13 amino acids. The CDR3 sequence is CASSETRIDTQYF. CDR3 bases: TGTGCCAGCAGCGAGACGCGGATCGATACGCAGTATTTT.

This clonotype occurred a few times. V gene TRBV12-3 or TRBV12-4 combines with J gene TRBJ1-1, with no clear D. CDR3 length equals 14 residues. Trimming removed 4 bases at V and 0 bases at J, with 9 bases between. The DNA for the CDR3 is TGTGCCAGCAGTTCCCACACTCTGAACACTGAAGCTTTCTTT. Protein: CASSSHTLNTEAFF.

This clonotype appeared a few times. The chain has TRBV5-1 and TRBJ2-7; 8 bases line up with TRBD2. The CDR3 contains 15 residues. The germline V gene has CDR1 SGHRS and CDR2 YFSETQ. V lost 4 bases, J lost 3 bases, and 9 bases stayed unmatched. This CDR3 reads CASSPPLAGIYEQYF. CDR3 in DNA: TGCGCCAGCAGCCCCCCCCTAGCGGGTATCTACGAGCAGTACTTC.

This clonotype was observed a few times. The V gene is TRBV20-1, the J gene TRBJ1-1; D ambiguous. There are 13 residues in the CDR3. Germline V gene lookup returns CDR1 DFQATT and CDR2 SNEGSKA (reference sequence). Trimming removed 3 bases at V and 7 bases at J, with 15 bases between. In DNA form, the CDR3 reads TGCAGTGCTAGTTCCAGGACGCGCGTTGAAGCTTTCTTT. It is translated as CSASSRTRVEAFF.

This clonotype was observed a handful of times. The J gene is TRBJ2-2, the V gene TRBV2; 8 bases are shared with TRBD1. This CDR3 has 14 residues. Per the germline V gene, CDR1 is SNHLY and CDR2 is FYNNEI. With 5 bases clipped from V and 6 bases from J, the junction kept 5 bases outside the gene matches. The CDR3 reads CASSKTGAPGELFF. In DNA, the CDR3 is TGTGCCAGCAGTAAGACAGGGGCCCCCGGGGAGCTGTTTTTT.

At least ten counts were recorded for this clonotype. The rearrangement joins TRBV7-6 to TRBJ2-7; the D is unclear. CDR1 and CDR2 from the germline V gene are SGHVS and FNYEAQ. The CDR3 has 11 amino acids. V lost 4 bases and J lost 5, with 6 bases in between. CDR3 region: CASSSQNEQYF. For the CDR3, the DNA is TGTGCCAGCAGCTCCCAGAACGAGCAGTACTTC.

V gene TRBV20-1 combines with J gene TRBJ1-2; a weak D match, TRBD1 (6 bases). Germline assignment: CDR1 DFQATT and CDR2 SNEGSKA (reference sequence). V shed 0 bases and J shed 5 bases, with 10 bases lying between them. The CDR3 is made up of 13 amino acids. The chain's CDR3 is CSARDLQGYGYTF. CDR3 nucleotide sequence: TGCAGTGCTAGAGATCTGCAGGGGTATGGCTACACCTTC.

J is TRBJ2-7 and V is TRBV7-2; 7 positions agree with TRBD2. Germline V CDR1 and CDR2: SGHTA, FQGNSA. The CDR3 extends over 15 amino acids. J gave up 7 bases and V 1 base, and 10 bases lay outside the gene matches. CDR3 residues: CASSLEGTTAREQYF. The CDR3 nucleotides read TGTGCCAGCAGCTTAGAGGGGACTACCGCTCGGGAGCAGTACTTC.